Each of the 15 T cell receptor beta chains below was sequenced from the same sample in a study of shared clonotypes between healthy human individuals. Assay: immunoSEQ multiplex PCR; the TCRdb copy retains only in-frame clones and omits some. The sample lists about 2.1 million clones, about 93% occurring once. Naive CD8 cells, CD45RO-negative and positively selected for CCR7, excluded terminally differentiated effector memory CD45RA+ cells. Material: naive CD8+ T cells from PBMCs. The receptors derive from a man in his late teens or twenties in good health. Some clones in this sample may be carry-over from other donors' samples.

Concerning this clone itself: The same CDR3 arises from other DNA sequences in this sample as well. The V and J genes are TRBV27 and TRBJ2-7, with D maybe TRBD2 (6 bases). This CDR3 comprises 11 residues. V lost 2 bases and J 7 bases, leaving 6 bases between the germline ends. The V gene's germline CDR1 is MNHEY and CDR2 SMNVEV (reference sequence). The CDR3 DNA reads TGTGCCAGCAGTTTACGGGGGGAGCAGTACTTC. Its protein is CASSLRGEQYF.

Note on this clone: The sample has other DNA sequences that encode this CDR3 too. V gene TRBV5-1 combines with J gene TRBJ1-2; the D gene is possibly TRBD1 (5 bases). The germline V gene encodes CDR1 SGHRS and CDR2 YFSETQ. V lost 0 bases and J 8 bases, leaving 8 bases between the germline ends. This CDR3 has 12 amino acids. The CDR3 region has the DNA TGCGCCAGCAGCTTGGGAGGGGACGGCTACACCTTC. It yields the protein CASSLGGDGYTF.

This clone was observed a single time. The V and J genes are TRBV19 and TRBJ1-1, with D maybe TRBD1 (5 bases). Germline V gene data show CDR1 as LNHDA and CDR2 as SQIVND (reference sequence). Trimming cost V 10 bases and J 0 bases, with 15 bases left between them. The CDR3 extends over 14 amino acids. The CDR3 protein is CATWDGSMNTEAFF. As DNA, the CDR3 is TGTGCCACCTGGGACGGATCAATGAACACTGAAGCTTTCTTT.

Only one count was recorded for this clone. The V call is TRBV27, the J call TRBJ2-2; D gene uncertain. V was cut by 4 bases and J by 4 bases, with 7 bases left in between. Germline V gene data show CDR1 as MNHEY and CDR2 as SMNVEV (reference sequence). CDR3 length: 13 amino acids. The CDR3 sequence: CASSSKGTGELFF. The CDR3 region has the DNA TGTGCCAGCAGTTCAAAGGGCACCGGGGAGCTGTTTTTT.

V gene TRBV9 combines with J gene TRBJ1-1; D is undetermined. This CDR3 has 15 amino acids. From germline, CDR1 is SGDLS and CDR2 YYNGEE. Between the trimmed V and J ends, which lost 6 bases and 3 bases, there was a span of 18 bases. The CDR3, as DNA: TGTGCCAGCAATCGGGGTGGGGTACCCTACACTGAAGCTTTCTTT. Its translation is CASNRGGVPYTEAFF.

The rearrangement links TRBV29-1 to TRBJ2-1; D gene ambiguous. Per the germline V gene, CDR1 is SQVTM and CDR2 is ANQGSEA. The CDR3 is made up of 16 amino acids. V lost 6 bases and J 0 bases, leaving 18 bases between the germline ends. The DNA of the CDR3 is TGCAGCGTGGGCCACCAGGTCCCTAGCTCCTACAATGAGCAGTTCTTC. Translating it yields CSVGHQVPSSYNEQFF.

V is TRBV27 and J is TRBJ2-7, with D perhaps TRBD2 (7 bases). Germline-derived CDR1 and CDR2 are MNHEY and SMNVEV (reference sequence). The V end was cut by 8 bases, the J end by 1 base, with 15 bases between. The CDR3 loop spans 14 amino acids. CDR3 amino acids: CASGGGRGSYEQYF. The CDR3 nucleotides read TGTGCCAGCGGGGGCGGGAGAGGTTCCTACGAGCAGTACTTC.

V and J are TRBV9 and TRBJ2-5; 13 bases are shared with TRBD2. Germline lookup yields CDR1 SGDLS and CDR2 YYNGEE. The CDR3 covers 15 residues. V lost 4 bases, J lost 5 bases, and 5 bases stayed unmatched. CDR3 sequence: CASSRTSGSGETQYF. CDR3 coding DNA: TGTGCCAGCAGCCGGACTAGCGGGAGCGGGGAGACCCAGTACTTC.

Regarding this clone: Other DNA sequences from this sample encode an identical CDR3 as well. CDR3 sequence reads: CASSLPGNQPQHF. The CDR3 DNA reads TGTGCCAGCAGCTTGCCGGGAAATCAGCCCCAGCATTTT. The chain has TRBV7-9 and TRBJ1-5; D gene ambiguous. Trimming pared 3 bases from V and 4 bases from J, leaving 7 bases between. Germline V CDR1 and CDR2: SEHNR, FQNEAQ (reference sequence). The CDR3 has 13 amino acids.

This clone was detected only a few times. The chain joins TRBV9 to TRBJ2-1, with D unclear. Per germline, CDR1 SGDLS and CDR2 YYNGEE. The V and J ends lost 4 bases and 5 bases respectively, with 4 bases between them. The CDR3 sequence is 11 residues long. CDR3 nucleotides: TGTGCCAGCAGCCCCCACAATGAGCAGTTCTTC. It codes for CASSPHNEQFF.

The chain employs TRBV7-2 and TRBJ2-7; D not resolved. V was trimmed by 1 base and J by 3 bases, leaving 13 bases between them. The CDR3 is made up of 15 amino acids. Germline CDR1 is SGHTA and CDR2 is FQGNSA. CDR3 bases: TGTGCCAGCAGCTTAGGTCGTCTAGTAGGCTACGAGCAGTACTTC. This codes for CASSLGRLVGYEQYF.

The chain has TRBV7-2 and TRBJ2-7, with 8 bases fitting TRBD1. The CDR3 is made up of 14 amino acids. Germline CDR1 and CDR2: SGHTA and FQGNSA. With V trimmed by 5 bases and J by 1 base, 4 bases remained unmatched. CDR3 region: CASSLRDRSYEQYF. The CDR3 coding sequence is TGTGCCAGCAGCCTCCGGGACAGGTCCTACGAGCAGTACTTC. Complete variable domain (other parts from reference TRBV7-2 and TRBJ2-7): GAGVSQSPSNKVTEKGKDVELRCDPISGHTALYWYRQSLGQGLEFLIYFQGNSAPDKSGLPSDRFSAERTGGSVSTLTIQRTQQEDSAVYLCASSLRDRSYEQYFGPGTRLTVT.

CDR3 amino acids: CASSPVGPNTEAFF. CDR3 nucleotides: TGCGCCAGCAGCCCAGTCGGACCTAACACTGAAGCTTTCTTT. This rearrangement joins TRBV4-1 to TRBJ1-1, with unresolved D. Trimming pared 4 bases from V and 2 bases from J, leaving 11 bases between. Germline assignment: CDR1 MGHRA and CDR2 YSYEKL. The CDR3 spans 14 residues.

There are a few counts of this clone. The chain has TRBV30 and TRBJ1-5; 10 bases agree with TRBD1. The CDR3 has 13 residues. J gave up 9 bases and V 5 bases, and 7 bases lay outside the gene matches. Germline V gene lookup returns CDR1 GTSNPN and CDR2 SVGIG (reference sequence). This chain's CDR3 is CAWATGGLSPQHF. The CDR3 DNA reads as TGTGCCTGGGCGACAGGGGGCCTTTCGCCCCAGCATTTT.

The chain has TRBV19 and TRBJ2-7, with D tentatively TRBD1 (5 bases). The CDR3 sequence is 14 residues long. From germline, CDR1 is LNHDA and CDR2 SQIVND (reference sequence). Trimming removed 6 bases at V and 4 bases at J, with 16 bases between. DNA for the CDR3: TGTGCCAGTAGCACCCCCAGGGATGGATACGAGCAGTACTTC. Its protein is CASSTPRDGYEQYF.